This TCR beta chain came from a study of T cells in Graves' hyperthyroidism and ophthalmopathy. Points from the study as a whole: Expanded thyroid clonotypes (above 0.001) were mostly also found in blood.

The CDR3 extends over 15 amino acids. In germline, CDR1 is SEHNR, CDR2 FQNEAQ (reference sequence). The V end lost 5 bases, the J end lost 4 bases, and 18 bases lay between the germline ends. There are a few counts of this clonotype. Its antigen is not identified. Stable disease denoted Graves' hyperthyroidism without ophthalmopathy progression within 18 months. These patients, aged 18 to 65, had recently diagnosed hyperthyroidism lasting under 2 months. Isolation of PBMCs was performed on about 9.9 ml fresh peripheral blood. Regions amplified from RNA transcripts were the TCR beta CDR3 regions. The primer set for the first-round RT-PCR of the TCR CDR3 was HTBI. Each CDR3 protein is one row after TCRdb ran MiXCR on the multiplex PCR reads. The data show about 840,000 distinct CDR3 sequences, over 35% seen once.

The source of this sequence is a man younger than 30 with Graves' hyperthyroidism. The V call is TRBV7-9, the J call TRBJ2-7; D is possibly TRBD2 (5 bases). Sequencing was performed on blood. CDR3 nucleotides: TGTGCCAGCAGCCCCCGGGAAGGGAGAGGGTACGAGCAGTACTTC. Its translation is CASSPREGRGYEQYF.